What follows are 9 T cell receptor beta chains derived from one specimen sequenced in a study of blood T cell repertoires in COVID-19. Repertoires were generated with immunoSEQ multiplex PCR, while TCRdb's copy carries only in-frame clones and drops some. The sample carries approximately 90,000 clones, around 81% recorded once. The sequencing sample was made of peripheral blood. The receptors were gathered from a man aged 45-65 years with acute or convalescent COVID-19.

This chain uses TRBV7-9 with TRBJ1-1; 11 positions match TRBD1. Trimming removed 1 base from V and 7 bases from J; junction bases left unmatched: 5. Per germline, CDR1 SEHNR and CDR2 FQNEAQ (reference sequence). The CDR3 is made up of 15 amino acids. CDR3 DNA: TGTGCCAGCAGCTTAGGGGGACAGGGGGAGAGTGAAGCTTTCTTT. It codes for CASSLGGQGESEAFF.

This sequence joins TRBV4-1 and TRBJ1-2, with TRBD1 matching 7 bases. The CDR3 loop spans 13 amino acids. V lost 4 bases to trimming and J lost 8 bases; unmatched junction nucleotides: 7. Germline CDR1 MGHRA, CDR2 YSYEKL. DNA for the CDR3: TGCGCCAGCAGCCGCGGACAGGACAGGGGCTACACCTTC. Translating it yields CASSRGQDRGYTF.

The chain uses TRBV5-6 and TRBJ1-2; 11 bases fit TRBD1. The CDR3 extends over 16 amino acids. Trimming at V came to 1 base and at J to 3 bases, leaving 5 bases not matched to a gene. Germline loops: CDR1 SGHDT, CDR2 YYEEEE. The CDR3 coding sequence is TGTGCCAGCAGCTTGCTGGGGGACAGGGGGGACTATGGCTACACCTTC. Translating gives CASSLLGDRGDYGYTF.

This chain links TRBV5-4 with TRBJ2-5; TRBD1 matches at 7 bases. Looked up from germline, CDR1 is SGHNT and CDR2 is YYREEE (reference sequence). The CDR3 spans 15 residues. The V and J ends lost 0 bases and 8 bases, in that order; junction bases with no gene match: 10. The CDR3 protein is CASSLGSVQGRTQYF. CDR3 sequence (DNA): TGTGCCAGCAGCTTGGGTAGTGTACAGGGGAGAACCCAGTACTTC.

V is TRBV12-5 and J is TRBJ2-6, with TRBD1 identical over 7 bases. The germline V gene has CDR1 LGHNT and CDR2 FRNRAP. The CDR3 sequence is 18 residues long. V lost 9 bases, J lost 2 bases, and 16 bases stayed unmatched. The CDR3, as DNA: TGTGCTAGCAACCGTGAAGACAGGGACCTAGCTGGGGCCAACGTCCTGACTTTC. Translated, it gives CASNREDRDLAGANVLTF.

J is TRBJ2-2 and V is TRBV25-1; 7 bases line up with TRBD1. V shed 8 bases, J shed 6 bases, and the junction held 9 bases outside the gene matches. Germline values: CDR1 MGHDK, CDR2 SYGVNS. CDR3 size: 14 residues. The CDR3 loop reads CASGDSFWAGELFF. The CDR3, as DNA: TGTGCCAGCGGGGACAGCTTCTGGGCCGGGGAGCTGTTTTTT.

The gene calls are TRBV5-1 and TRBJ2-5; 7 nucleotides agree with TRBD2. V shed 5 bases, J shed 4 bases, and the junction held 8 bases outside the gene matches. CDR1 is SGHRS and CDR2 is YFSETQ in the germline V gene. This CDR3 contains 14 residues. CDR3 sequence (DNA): TGCGCCAGCAGTGCAATCGGGGGGTCAGAGACCCAGTACTTC. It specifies CASSAIGGSETQYF. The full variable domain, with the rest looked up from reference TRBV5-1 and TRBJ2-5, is KAGVTQTPRYLIKTRGQQVTLSCSPISGHRSVSWYQQTPGQGLQFLFEYFSETQRNKGNFPGRFSGRQFSNSRSEMNVSTLELGDSALYLCASSAIGGSETQYFGPGTRLLVL.

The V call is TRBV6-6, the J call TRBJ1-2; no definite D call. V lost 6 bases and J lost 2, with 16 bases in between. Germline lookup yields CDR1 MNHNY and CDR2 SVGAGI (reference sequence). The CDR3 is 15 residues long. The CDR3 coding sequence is TGTGCCAGCAGCGCGGTGGAGCAAGGCAACTATGGCTACACCTTC. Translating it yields CASSAVEQGNYGYTF.

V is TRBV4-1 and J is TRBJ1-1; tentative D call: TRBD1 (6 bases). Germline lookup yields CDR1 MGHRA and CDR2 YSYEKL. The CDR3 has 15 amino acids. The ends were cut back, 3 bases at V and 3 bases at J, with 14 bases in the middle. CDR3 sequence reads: CASSQGSGADTEAFF. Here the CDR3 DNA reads TGCGCCAGCAGCCAGGGTTCAGGGGCTGACACTGAAGCTTTCTTT.